Here is one T cell receptor beta chain with its context. What it recognizes is unknown. Relative to the germline gene, one junction end is altered; a read error may explain this. Using immunoSEQ multiplex PCR, the repertoire was profiled, and TCRdb retains in-frame clones only, with some absent. The sample lists 150,000 to 200,000 clones, approximately 90% seen once, with about 2.8% in the top ten. This sample stems from a study of T cell responses to AZD1222 COVID-19 vaccine. Regarding the study as a whole: Across the whole spike, CD4 TCRs peaked at regions 160-218 and 743-854. Unmutated variant regions reportedly attract nearly half of all spike-specific TCRs. The donor group comprised mostly white British people and more females; the analysis possibly underestimated clonal diversity. Only after the peak T cell response were repertoires sampled.

This CDR3 has 12 amino acids. Germline V lookup: CDR1 SGHAT, CDR2 FQNNGV. The V gene is TRBV11-2, the J gene TRBJ2-5, with unresolved D. The TCR comes from an adult in good health. This material consisted of peripheral blood, taken on day 0 of AZD1222 vaccination. This CDR3 reads CASSLEQETQYF. In DNA form, the CDR3 reads TGTGCCAGCAGCCTAGAACAAGAGACCCAGTACTTC.